The entry that follows covers one T cell receptor (beta chain) sequence. Its antigen is undetermined. A multiplex PCR containing 32 V primers and 13 J primers was used to amplify TCR beta CDR3. From the multiplex PCR reads, TCRdb called clonotypes with MiXCR, one entry per CDR3 protein. This sample has thousands of distinct CDR3 sequences; 27% occur once, and the top ten carry roughly an eighth. Each sample used roughly 0.65 ug of genomic DNA from bulk tumor tissue. Multiple widely separated biopsies were taken from each primary tumor at surgery. Each patient presented with untreated, newly diagnosed non-small cell lung cancer and received curative surgery. This sample is part of a study of immune heterogeneity within non-small cell lung tumors. Deletions cut 8 bases from V and 4 bases from J, with 15 bases between. The CDR3 length is 14 residues. Germline V gene data show CDR1 as MGHDK and CDR2 as SYGVNS.

Findings and caveats of the study: Identical dominant CDR3 beta clonotypes showed recurrence across tumor sites within a patient, and site-unique high-frequency clones were also present.

This TCR was recovered from a man aged 60-69 years with non-small cell lung cancer. Sequenced: lung tumor tissue. The gene calls are TRBV25-1 and TRBJ2-1; D possibly corresponds to TRBD1 (6 bases). The CDR3, as DNA: TGTGCCAGCGTCCCCCCGGGACATTACAATGAGCAGTTCTTC. Translating it yields CASVPPGHYNEQFF.